What follows are 10 T cell receptor beta chains derived from one specimen sequenced in a study of T cell responses to AZD1222 COVID-19 vaccine. Profiling relied on immunoSEQ multiplex PCR, and the TCRdb table lists in-frame clones only, not all of them. The sample lists over 100,000 clones, 70% to 90% occurring once. Source: peripheral blood, taken 28 days after the second AZD1222 dose. Every receptor here comes from an adult who received the AZD1222 COVID-19 vaccine.

This chain connects TRBV15 to TRBJ1-3; TRBD1 might be the D (5 bases). Germline V gene data show CDR1 as LNHNV and CDR2 as YYDKDF (reference sequence). CDR3 length equals 16 residues. The ends were cut back, 3 bases at V and 0 bases at J, with 12 bases in the middle. CDR3 DNA: TGTGCCACCAGCAGGGGGACGTATTCCTCTGGAAACACCATATATTTT. Translating gives CATSRGTYSSGNTIYF.

Only a few counts were recorded for this clone. The V call is TRBV5-1, the J call TRBJ1-4; TRBD1 aligns across 8 bases. The junction had 8 bases not matched to a gene; V was cut back by 5 bases and J by 8 bases. Germline assignment: CDR1 SGHRS and CDR2 YFSETQ. The CDR3 extends over 14 amino acids. CDR3 sequence reads: CASSYQGAEEKLFF. The CDR3 nucleotides are TGCGCCAGCAGTTATCAGGGGGCAGAGGAAAAACTGTTTTTT.

V is TRBV15 and J is TRBJ1-6; D is undetermined. The V and J ends lost 0 bases and 1 base respectively, with 10 bases between them. From germline, CDR1 is LNHNV and CDR2 YYDKDF (reference sequence). The CDR3 is 17 residues long. The CDR3 sequence: CATSRDTGSSYNSPLHF. For the CDR3, the DNA is TGTGCCACCAGCAGAGATACCGGCAGTTCCTATAATTCACCCCTCCACTTT.

CDR3 coding DNA: TGTGCCAGCAGCCGCGGACAGGGGAGATTTGGCTACACCTTC. Translated: CASSRGQGRFGYTF. The V and J genes are TRBV7-2 and TRBJ1-2, with 9 bases matching TRBD1. V shed 5 bases and J 7 bases; nucleotides not matched to a gene: 8. The V gene's germline CDR1 is SGHTA and CDR2 FQGNSA. The CDR3 has 14 amino acids.

The chain joins TRBV6-2 or TRBV6-3 to TRBJ2-4; D is unclear. Trimming removed 3 bases at V and 6 bases at J, with 9 bases between. Germline CDR1 is MNHEY and CDR2 is SVGEGT. This CDR3 is 13 amino acids long. The DNA of the CDR3 is TGTGCCAGCAGTTATGAGGAGAGAAACATTCAGTACTTC. Translation: CASSYEERNIQYF.

The CDR3 spells CASSLVWDQSYEQYF. CDR3 bases: TGTGCCAGCAGCTTAGTTTGGGATCAATCCTACGAGCAGTACTTC. The gene calls are TRBV11-2 and TRBJ2-7; no clear D gene. CDR3 length equals 15 residues. Trimming took off 1 base at V and 1 base at J, with 11 bases between the two ends. Germline CDR1 and CDR2: SGHAT and FQNNGV.

The chain uses TRBV5-1 and TRBJ2-7; tentatively, D is TRBD1 (7 bases). Trimming removed 4 bases from V and 4 bases from J, with 18 bases in between. From germline, CDR1 is SGHRS and CDR2 YFSETQ. CDR3 length equals 15 residues. The CDR3 loop is CASSRVEGQTYEQYF. The CDR3 DNA reads TGCGCCAGCAGCCGGGTGGAGGGACAGACTTACGAGCAGTACTTC.

The rearrangement joins TRBV2 to TRBJ2-3; D remains unclear. Looked up from germline, CDR1 is SNHLY and CDR2 is FYNNEI. The CDR3 length is 14 residues. Trimming pared 4 bases from V and 3 bases from J, leaving 11 bases between. CDR3 nucleotides: TGTGCCAGCAGTGCCGTCCCGTTTACAGATACGCAGTATTTT. Translated: CASSAVPFTDTQYF. Together with reference TRBV2 and TRBJ2-3, the CDR3 gives the full variable domain: EPEVTQTPSHQVTQMGQEVILRCVPISNHLYFYWYRQILGQKVEFLVSFYNNEISEKSEIFDDQFSVERPDGSNFTLKIRSTKLEDSAMYFCASSAVPFTDTQYFGPGTRLTVL.

The genes are TRBV9 and TRBJ2-1; no firm D call. Per germline, CDR1 SGDLS and CDR2 YYNGEE. The CDR3 covers 12 residues. Deletions cut 7 bases from V and 0 bases from J, with 5 bases between. CDR3 nucleotides: TGTGCCAGCGGTGTCTCCTACAATGAGCAGTTCTTC. It translates to CASGVSYNEQFF.

The rearrangement links TRBV5-1 to TRBJ2-3; D call uncertain. CDR1 is SGHRS, CDR2 YFSETQ, per germline. With 1 base removed from V and 6 bases from J, the gap between germline ends came to 12 bases. The CDR3 runs 14 residues. As DNA, the CDR3 is TGCGCCAGCAGCTTGCTGGCGTACTGGGATACGCAGTATTTT. This encodes CASSLLAYWDTQYF.